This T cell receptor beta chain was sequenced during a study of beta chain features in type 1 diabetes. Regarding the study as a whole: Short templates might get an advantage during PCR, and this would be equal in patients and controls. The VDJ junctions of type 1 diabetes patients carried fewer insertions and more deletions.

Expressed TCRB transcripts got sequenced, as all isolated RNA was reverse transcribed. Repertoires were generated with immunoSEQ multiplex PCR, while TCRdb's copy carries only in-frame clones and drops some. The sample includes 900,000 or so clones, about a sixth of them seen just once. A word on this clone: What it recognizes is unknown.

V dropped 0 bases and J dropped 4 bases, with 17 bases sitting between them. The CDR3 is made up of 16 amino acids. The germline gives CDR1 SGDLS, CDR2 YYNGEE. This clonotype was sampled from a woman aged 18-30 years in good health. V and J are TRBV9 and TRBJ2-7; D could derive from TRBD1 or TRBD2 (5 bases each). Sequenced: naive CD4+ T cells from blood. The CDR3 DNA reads TGTGCCAGCAGCGTAGCTTCGTGGGGGAGTCGGTACGAGCAGTACTTC. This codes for CASSVASWGSRYEQYF. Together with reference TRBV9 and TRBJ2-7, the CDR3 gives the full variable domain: DSGVTQTPKHLITATGQRVTLRCSPRSGDLSVYWYQQSLDQGLQFLIQYYNGEERAKGNILERFSAQQFPDLHSELNLSSLELGDSALYFCASSVASWGSRYEQYFGPGTRLTVT.